These T cell receptor beta chains were read from a single sample in a study of molecular identifiers for immune sequencing clone quantification. TCRdb ran MiXCR on the PCR reads and lists one entry per CDR3 protein. The table includes approximately 680,000 distinct CDR3 sequences, roughly 23% detected once. The sample was naive CD8+ T cells from blood, with Jurkat cell RNA spiked in. These receptors all stem from a human donor in good health. Some libraries in this study had Jurkat cell RNA spiked in. The CDR3 runs from the conserved cysteine through the conserved F or W. Fields, in order: D gene, V gene, J gene, clone size, CDR3 DNA, CDR3 protein. The D gene is left open where the match is weak. Not every row has a clone size; where given, it reads once, few, many or a size class.

D: TRBD1
V: TRBV27
J: TRBJ2-7
size: NA
DNA: TGTGCCAGCAGTACAATCGGACAGGCCTACGAGCAGTACTTC
CDR3: CASSTIGQAYEQYF

D: NA
V: TRBV5-8
J: TRBJ1-5
size: many
DNA: TGTGCCAGCACCGCCAGCCACGGGCAGCCCCAGCATTTT
CDR3: CASTASHGQPQHF

D: NA
V: TRBV11-2
J: TRBJ2-3
size: many
DNA: TGTGCCAGCAGCTTAGAACTCTCACCAGATACGCAGTATTTT
CDR3: CASSLELSPDTQYF

D: NA
V: TRBV2
J: TRBJ1-6
size: NA
DNA: TGTGCCAGCAGTGGGTCCATTGTACCCCTCCACTTT
CDR3: CASSGSIVPLHF

D: NA
V: TRBV27
J: TRBJ1-1
size: NA
DNA: TGTGCCAGCAGTTTAACCTCCCCCCTCGTTGAAGCTCTCTTT
CDR3: CASSLTSPLVEALF

D: NA
V: TRBV10-3
J: TRBJ2-3
size: few
DNA: TGTGCCATCCAGGGAGAAGACACAGATACGCAGTATTTT
CDR3: CAIQGEDTDTQYF

D: TRBD2
V: TRBV20-1
J: TRBJ2-3
size: NA
DNA: TGCAGTGCTAGAGATGACGGGGGGTCCACTAGCACAGATACGCAGTATTTT
CDR3: CSARDDGGSTSTDTQYF

D: NA
V: TRBV2
J: TRBJ2-3
size: many
DNA: TGTGCCAGCAGTGAATTTGGGGATAGTGCAGATACGCAGTATTTT
CDR3: CASSEFGDSADTQYF

D: NA
V: TRBV7-6
J: TRBJ1-5
size: many
DNA: TGTGCCAGCAGCTTAGGGGGGGAGCCCCAGCATTTT
CDR3: CASSLGGEPQHF

D: TRBD2
V: TRBV12-3/TRBV12-4
J: TRBJ2-5
size: few
DNA: TGTGCCAGCAGTTCTTCCGGGACTAGCGGGGGGGCCGAAGAGACCCAGTACTTC
CDR3: CASSSSGTSGGAEETQYF

D: NA
V: TRBV19
J: TRBJ2-4
size: many
DNA: TGTGCCAGTAGTATAGCGACACGGGCCAAAAACATTCAGTACTTC
CDR3: CASSIATRAKNIQYF

D: NA
V: TRBV28
J: TRBJ2-7
size: few
DNA: TGTGCCAGCAGTTCCCCCCCCCCCGAGCGGTACTTC
CDR3: CASSSPPPERYF

D: NA
V: TRBV7-8
J: TRBJ2-5
size: NA
DNA: TGTGCCAGCAGCTTAGCCCTAGGGAAGGAGACCCAGTACTTC
CDR3: CASSLALGKETQYF

D: TRBD1
V: TRBV28
J: TRBJ1-5
size: many
DNA: TGTGCCAGCAGCACCGGATCAGGGGGCGGGCGCAATCAGCCCCAGCATTTT
CDR3: CASSTGSGGGRNQPQHF

D: NA
V: TRBV4-1
J: TRBJ2-1
size: few
DNA: TGCGCCAGCAGCCCTTTGTTAAACAATGAGCAGTTCTTC
CDR3: CASSPLLNNEQFF

D: NA
V: TRBV6-5
J: TRBJ2-7
size: many
DNA: TGTGCCAGCAGTTACTCATCTGGGGGGTCCTACGAGCAGTACTTC
CDR3: CASSYSSGGSYEQYF

D: NA
V: TRBV2
J: TRBJ2-7
size: NA
DNA: TGTGCCAGCAGGTCCGGGACATATTCCTACGAGCAGTACTTC
CDR3: CASRSGTYSYEQYF

D: NA
V: TRBV19
J: TRBJ1-5
size: few
DNA: TGTGCCAGTATGATGGAGGGAAGTCAGCCCCAGCATTTT
CDR3: CASMMEGSQPQHF